One and the same sample provided the 26 T cell receptor beta chains below, sequenced in a study of blood T cell repertoires in COVID-19. Data came from immunoSEQ multiplex PCR; TCRdb stores just in-frame clones and leaves some out. The repertoire holds more than 45,000 clones, with 80% to 90% as singletons. Sequencing was performed on peripheral blood. These receptor sequences come from a woman between 70 and 85 years old with active COVID-19.

The chain recombines TRBV27 with TRBJ2-7; 12 nucleotides line up with TRBD2. Trimming took 4 bases from V and 2 from J; bases not matched to a gene: 6. Germline CDR1 reads MNHEY; CDR2 reads SMNVEV (reference sequence). The CDR3 has 16 residues. This CDR3 is CASSWLLAGGPYEQYF. The CDR3 region has the DNA TGTGCCAGCAGTTGGCTTCTAGCGGGAGGGCCCTACGAGCAGTACTTC.

The chain has TRBV2 and TRBJ2-7; D possibly corresponds to TRBD1 (6 bases). Germline CDR1 reads SNHLY; CDR2 reads FYNNEI. Deletions cut 6 bases from V and 2 bases from J, with 8 bases between. This CDR3 contains 12 residues. CDR3 nucleotide sequence: TGTGCCAGCAGACAGGGCCCCTACGAGCAGTACTTC. It is translated as CASRQGPYEQYF.

The chain is built from TRBV15 and TRBJ2-5, with TRBD1 as a possible D gene (5 bases). Trimming removed 1 base from V and 2 bases from J, with 8 bases in between. CDR3 length: 14 amino acids. CDR1 and CDR2 (germline): LNHNV, YYDKDF (reference sequence). The CDR3 DNA reads as TGTGCCACCAGCAGAGGCAGGGTACAAGAGACCCAGTACTTC. This codes for CATSRGRVQETQYF.

This clone was found once. The rearrangement uses TRBV18 and TRBJ2-1; the match to TRBD1 covers 12 bases. The junction had 7 bases not matched to a gene; V was cut back by 3 bases and J by 7 bases. The CDR3 extends over 16 amino acids. CDR1 KGHSH and CDR2 LQKENI come from the germline V gene. CDR3 nucleotides: TGTGCCAGCTCACCCCTGGGACAGGGGGCGCGGAATGAGCAGTTCTTC. It specifies CASSPLGQGARNEQFF.

The chain joins TRBV24-1 to TRBJ2-2; possible D gene TRBD1, 6 bases. In germline, CDR1 is KGHDR, CDR2 SFDVKD. With 1 base removed from V and 6 bases from J, the gap between germline ends came to 11 bases. The CDR3 covers 15 residues. The CDR3 region is CATSDLWGRAGELFF. The CDR3 region has the DNA TGTGCCACCAGTGATTTATGGGGGCGAGCCGGGGAGCTGTTTTTT.

The rearrangement joins TRBV7-6 to TRBJ1-5, with D uncertain. V lost 5 bases to trimming and J lost 2 bases, with 16 bases between them. The germline CDR1 and CDR2 sequences are SGHVS and FNYEAQ. This CDR3 contains 16 residues. CDR3 sequence reads: CASSRRLRPGNQPQHF. In nucleotides, the CDR3 is TGTGCCAGCAGCCGCCGCCTTCGTCCGGGCAATCAGCCCCAGCATTTT.

The rearrangement uses TRBV5-4 and TRBJ1-4, with TRBD1 matching 7 bases. Trimming at V came to 4 bases and at J to 0 bases, leaving 6 bases not matched to a gene. The CDR3 consists of 16 residues. Germline CDR1 is SGHNT and CDR2 is YYREEE (reference sequence). The CDR3 DNA sequence: TGTGCCAGCAGCCAGCGACAGGGCGCAACTAATGAAAAACTGTTTTTT. Protein product: CASSQRQGATNEKLFF.

The chain has TRBV24-1 and TRBJ2-5; tentative D call: TRBD1 (7 bases). The CDR3 is 14 residues long. V shed 4 bases and J shed 5 bases, with 13 bases lying between them. Germline CDR1 KGHDR, CDR2 SFDVKD. CDR3 amino acids: CATSEDREVETQYF. The CDR3 bases are TGTGCCACCAGTGAAGACAGGGAGGTTGAGACCCAGTACTTC.

The CDR3 here is CASSKTPGLAGDGSYEQYF. The CDR3 DNA sequence: TGTGCCAGTAGTAAAACACCAGGACTAGCGGGAGATGGTTCCTACGAGCAGTACTTC. This chain links TRBV19 with TRBJ2-7; 13 nucleotides match TRBD2. This CDR3 contains 19 residues. CDR1 is LNHDA, CDR2 SQIVND, per germline (reference sequence). With 4 bases clipped from V and 1 base from J, the junction kept 13 bases outside the gene matches.

The chain recombines TRBV6-5 with TRBJ1-5, with a possible D match to TRBD1 (5 bases). The ends were cut back, 11 bases at V and 6 bases at J, with 23 bases in the middle. Germline assignment: CDR1 MNHEY and CDR2 SVGAGI. The CDR3 spans 15 residues. The DNA for the CDR3 is TGTGCCCATAACGCGGGGACCCGGGGAAGTCAGCCCCAGCATTTT. It codes for CAHNAGTRGSQPQHF.

This chain joins TRBV25-1 and TRBJ1-5; tentative D call: TRBD1 (6 bases). The CDR3 runs 15 residues. CDR1 is MGHDK, CDR2 SYGVNS, per germline. The V and J ends lost 1 base and 6 bases respectively, with 13 bases between them. This CDR3 is CASSECLQGPQPQHF. The CDR3 DNA reads as TGTGCCAGCAGTGAATGCCTTCAGGGGCCTCAGCCCCAGCATTTT. The full variable domain, in which reference TRBV25-1 and TRBJ1-5 provide the parts outside the CDR3, is EADIYQTPRYLVIGTGKKITLECSQTMGHDKMYWYQQDPGMELHLIHYSYGVNSTEKGDLSSESTVSRIRTEHFPLTLESARPSHTSQYLCASSECLQGPQPQHFGDGTRLSIL.

This chain joins TRBV28 and TRBJ2-7, with 12 bases identical to TRBD2. CDR1 and CDR2 (germline): MDHEN, SYDVKM. V was pared by 7 bases and J by 3 bases, with 13 bases of the junction left unmatched. The CDR3 totals 17 residues. In nucleotides, the CDR3 is TGTGCCAGCAATGGACTAGCGGGATCAAACCGAAACTACGAGCAGTACTTC. Its translation: CASNGLAGSNRNYEQYF.

V and J are TRBV6-4 and TRBJ2-7, with D possibly being TRBD1 (5 bases). The CDR3 has 14 residues. Germline V gives CDR1 MRHNA, CDR2 SNTAGT. The V end lost 6 bases, the J end lost 0 bases, and 12 bases lay between the germline ends. In DNA form, the CDR3 reads TGTGCCAGCAGCTACGACAGCTACTCCTACGAGCAGTACTTC. Translation gives CASSYDSYSYEQYF.

This clone has more than one count but fewer than ten. The chain employs TRBV6-1 and TRBJ2-7, with D possibly TRBD1 on 5 matching bases. V lost 2 bases, J lost 6 bases, and 20 bases lay in between. The germline V gene encodes CDR1 MNHNS and CDR2 SASEGT. This CDR3 comprises 16 residues. The CDR3 nucleotides are TGTGCCAGCAGTGAACCTGACAGTTCTTCGGTTTCCGAGCAGTACTTC. Translating it yields CASSEPDSSSVSEQYF.

This sequence joins TRBV4-2 and TRBJ2-3; 9 nucleotides match TRBD2. This CDR3 region has 20 residues. V shed 3 bases, J shed 2 bases, and the junction held 18 bases outside the gene matches. The germline CDR1 and CDR2 sequences are LGHNA and YNFKEQ. The chain's CDR3 is CASSQNHGTSFRAHTDTQYF. The DNA of the CDR3 is TGTGCCAGCAGCCAGAACCACGGGACTAGCTTCAGAGCCCACACAGATACGCAGTATTTT.

The V and J genes are TRBV24-1 and TRBJ2-7; possibly TRBD2 for D (5 bases). From germline, CDR1 is KGHDR and CDR2 SFDVKD. V was cut by 9 bases and J by 7 bases, with 27 bases left in between. CDR3 size: 16 residues. This CDR3 is CATPGGKVALRAEQYF. CDR3 nucleotides: TGTGCCACCCCTGGTGGTAAAGTAGCGTTAAGGGCTGAGCAGTACTTC.

The V call is TRBV2, the J call TRBJ1-4, with a tentative D call TRBD1 (5 bases). This CDR3 spans 11 amino acids. Looked up from germline, CDR1 is SNHLY and CDR2 is FYNNEI. The ends were cut back, 6 bases at V and 11 bases at J, with 10 bases in the middle. The DNA of the CDR3 is TGTGCCAGCAGGGCGACAGATAAACTGTTTTTT. The encoded protein is CASRATDKLFF.

The rearrangement uses TRBV4-1 and TRBJ1-6; TRBD1 aligns across 7 bases. V shed 1 base and J 7 bases; nucleotides not matched to a gene: 7. The CDR3 runs 16 residues. Germline CDR1 reads MGHRA; CDR2 reads YSYEKL. The CDR3 protein is CASSQVLGQVNSPLHF. CDR3 in DNA: TGCGCCAGCAGCCAAGTTCTCGGACAGGTGAATTCACCCCTCCACTTT.

The gene calls are TRBV19 and TRBJ1-1; D possibly corresponds to TRBD1 (6 bases). The CDR3 totals 14 residues. V lost 7 bases and J lost 4, with 16 bases in between. The germline CDR1 and CDR2 sequences are LNHDA and SQIVND (reference sequence). CDR3 residues: CASNEGKGVTEAFF. The CDR3 bases are TGTGCCAGTAATGAGGGGAAGGGGGTCACTGAAGCTTTCTTT.

This clone was counted between two and nine times. The chain employs TRBV2 and TRBJ1-5; D remains ambiguous. Germline values: CDR1 SNHLY, CDR2 FYNNEI. This CDR3 region has 14 residues. Trimming stripped 8 bases from V and 2 bases from J, with 13 bases between. CDR3 residues: CASGRGTGNQPQHF. In nucleotides, the CDR3 is TGTGCCAGCGGTCGGGGAACCGGCAATCAGCCCCAGCATTTT.

V usage is TRBV20-1 and J usage is TRBJ2-7, with 8 bases identical to TRBD1. From germline, CDR1 is DFQATT and CDR2 SNEGSKA (reference sequence). J lost 5 bases, V lost 3 bases, and 9 bases had no gene match. The CDR3 has 14 residues. The CDR3 loop reads CSASTGGQAHEQYF. The CDR3 region has the DNA TGCAGTGCTAGTACAGGGGGACAAGCCCACGAGCAGTACTTC.

The chain couples TRBV29-1 to TRBJ1-4; D unresolved. Trimming pared 6 bases from V and 4 bases from J, leaving 12 bases between. The CDR3 is 13 residues long. Germline CDR1 is SQVTM and CDR2 is ANQGSEA. The CDR3 reads CSVRSIRNEKLFF. CDR3 in DNA: TGCAGCGTCAGATCCATTCGTAATGAAAAACTGTTTTTT. Filled out from reference TRBV29-1 and TRBJ1-4, the complete variable domain reads SAVISQKPSRDICQRGTSLTIQCQVDSQVTMMFWYRQQPGQSLTLIATANQGSEATYESGFVIDKFPISRPNLTFSTLTVSNMSPEDSSIYLCSVRSIRNEKLFFGSGTQLSVL.

The chain recombines TRBV27 with TRBJ1-3; D is unresolved. Trimming left V 5 bases short and J 0 bases short, with 11 bases between. This CDR3 contains 15 residues. Looked up from germline, CDR1 is MNHEY and CDR2 is SMNVEV (reference sequence). In DNA, the CDR3 is TGTGCCAGCAGTCTCACGGTATACTCTGGAAACACCATATATTTT. It yields the protein CASSLTVYSGNTIYF.

This chain connects TRBV19 to TRBJ2-3; D is ambiguous. There are 13 residues in the CDR3. Trimming removed 6 bases at V and 2 bases at J, with 9 bases between. From germline, CDR1 is LNHDA and CDR2 SQIVND (reference sequence). Written as DNA, the CDR3 is TGTGCCAGTAGCGGTGTAGACACAGATACGCAGTATTTT. Protein product: CASSGVDTDTQYF.

The chain carries TRBV28 and TRBJ1-3; D unclear. Trimming took 8 bases from V and 9 from J, leaving 17 bases between them. Germline V gene data show CDR1 as MDHEN and CDR2 as SYDVKM. The CDR3 extends over 13 amino acids. The CDR3 spells CASFDRMASTIYF. Here the CDR3 DNA reads TGTGCCAGCTTCGACCGAATGGCTAGCACCATATATTTT. Combining the CDR3 with reference TRBV28 and TRBJ1-3 gives the whole variable domain DVKVTQSSRYLVKRTGEKVFLECVQDMDHENMFWYRQDPGLGLRLIYFSYDVKMKEKGDIPEGYSVSREKKERFSLILESASTNQTSMYLCASFDRMASTIYFGEGSWLTVV.

The table lists this clone with a count of one. The chain links TRBV9 to TRBJ2-1; 11 bases are shared with TRBD2. The CDR3 covers 15 residues. Per the germline V gene, CDR1 is SGDLS and CDR2 is YYNGEE. The V segment lost 0 bases and the J segment 6 bases; nucleotides outside the gene matches: 2. The CDR3 here is CASSVVSGRGNEQFF. In DNA, the CDR3 is TGTGCCAGCAGCGTAGTTAGCGGGAGGGGCAATGAGCAGTTCTTC.